This T cell receptor beta chain came from a study of OX40 agonist ivuxolimab in advanced cancers. In the study overall: The group had a mean age of 60 years, ranged from roughly 23 to 90, and was 82.7% male.

Study-level findings and limits: Researchers did not determine the expanded peripheral T cells' antigen specificity. Doses of 0.1 to 3.0 mg/kg were accompanied by clonal expansion of CD4+ and CD8+ blood T cells by week 6.

Profiled with immunoSEQ multiplex PCR; TCRdb holds only in-frame clones, not every one. The sample contains tens of thousands of clones, roughly 91% of which appear only once. With respect to this clone: Its antigen is still unknown.

The source was CD4+ or CD8+ T cells sorted from blood, collected in a trial of the OX40 agonist ivuxolimab. The TCR sequence derives from an adult with an advanced solid tumor such as melanoma, head and neck, liver or kidney cancer.

In DNA, the CDR3 is TGCGCCAGCAGCTTAGAGAAGCGGGGGGCTGGGGCCAACGTCCTGACTTTC. Protein: CASSLEKRGAGANVLTF. The chain carries TRBV5-1 and TRBJ2-6; TRBD2 matches at 9 bases. The ends lost 2 bases at V and 2 bases at J; junction bases unmatched: 5. This CDR3 is built from 17 residues. Looked up from germline, CDR1 is SGHRS and CDR2 is YFSETQ.